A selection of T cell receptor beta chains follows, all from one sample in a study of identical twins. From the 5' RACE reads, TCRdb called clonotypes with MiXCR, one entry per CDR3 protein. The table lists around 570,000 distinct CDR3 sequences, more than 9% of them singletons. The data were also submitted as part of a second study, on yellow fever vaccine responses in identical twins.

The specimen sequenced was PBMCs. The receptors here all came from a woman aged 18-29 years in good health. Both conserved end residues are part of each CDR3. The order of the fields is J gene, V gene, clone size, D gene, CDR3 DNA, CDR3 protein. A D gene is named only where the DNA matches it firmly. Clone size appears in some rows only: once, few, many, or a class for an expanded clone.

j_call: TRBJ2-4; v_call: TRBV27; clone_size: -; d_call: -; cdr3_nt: TGTGCCAGCAGTTCGCTGATGCTAGCCAAAAACATTCAGTACTTC; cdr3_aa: CASSSLMLAKNIQYF
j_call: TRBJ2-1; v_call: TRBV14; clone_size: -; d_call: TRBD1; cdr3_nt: TGTGCCAGCAGCCAAGCCCCGCCAGGGGGCAACTACAATGAGCAGTTCTTC; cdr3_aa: CASSQAPPGGNYNEQFF
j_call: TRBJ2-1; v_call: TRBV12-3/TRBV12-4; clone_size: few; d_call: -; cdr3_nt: TGTGCCAGCAGCCGGGGGCCTGTCAATGAGCAGTTCTTC; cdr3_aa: CASSRGPVNEQFF
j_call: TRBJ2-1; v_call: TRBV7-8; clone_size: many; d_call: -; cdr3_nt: TGTGCCAGCAGCTTATCCGGGAGTGGCTACAATGAGCAGTTCTTC; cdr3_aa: CASSLSGSGYNEQFF
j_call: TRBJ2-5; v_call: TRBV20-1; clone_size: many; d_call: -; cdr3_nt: TGCAGTGCTGACCCGGAGACCCAGTACTTC; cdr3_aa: CSADPETQYF
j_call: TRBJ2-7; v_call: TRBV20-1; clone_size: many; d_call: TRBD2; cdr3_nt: TGCAGTGCTAGGACTAGCGGGGGGCCTGACTCCTACGAGCAGTACTTC; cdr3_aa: CSARTSGGPDSYEQYF
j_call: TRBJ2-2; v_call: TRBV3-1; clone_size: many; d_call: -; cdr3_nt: TGTGCCAGCAGCCGAGACAGTTTCACCGGGGAGCTGTTTTTT; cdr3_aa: CASSRDSFTGELFF
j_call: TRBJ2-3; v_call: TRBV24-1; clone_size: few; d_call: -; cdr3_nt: TGTGCCACCAGTGAATCAGCCTCCACAGATACGCAGTATTTT; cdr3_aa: CATSESASTDTQYF
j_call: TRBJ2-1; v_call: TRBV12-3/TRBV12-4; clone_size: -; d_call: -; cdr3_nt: TGTGCCAGCACTCCTACCCTGGGGGAGCAGTTCTTC; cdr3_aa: CASTPTLGEQFF
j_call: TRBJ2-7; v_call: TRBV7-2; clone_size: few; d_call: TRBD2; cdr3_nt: TGTGCCAGCAGCTTAGCGGCGGGGACTACCTACGAGCAGTACTTC; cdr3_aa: CASSLAAGTTYEQYF
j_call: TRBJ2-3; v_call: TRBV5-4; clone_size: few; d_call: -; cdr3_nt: TGTGCCAGCAGCTTCCGGGACAACACAGATACGCAGTATTTT; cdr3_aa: CASSFRDNTDTQYF
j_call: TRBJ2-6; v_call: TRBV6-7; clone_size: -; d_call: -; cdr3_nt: TGTGCCAGCCCCAGGGGCCCTGGGGCCAACGTCCTGACTTTC; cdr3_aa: CASPRGPGANVLTF
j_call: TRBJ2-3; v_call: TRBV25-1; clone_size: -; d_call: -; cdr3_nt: TGTGCCAGCAGTGGGGGTAGTACGCAGTGTTTT; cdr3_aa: CASSGGSTQCF
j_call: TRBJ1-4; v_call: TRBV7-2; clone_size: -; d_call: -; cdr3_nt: TGTGCCAGCAGCCCAGCCGGGCGGAATGAAAAACTGTTTTTT; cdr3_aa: CASSPAGRNEKLFF
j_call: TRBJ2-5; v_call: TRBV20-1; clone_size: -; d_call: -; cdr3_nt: TGCAGTGCTAGTTCGGAGGGGGTCACCCAGTACTTC; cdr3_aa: CSASSEGVTQYF
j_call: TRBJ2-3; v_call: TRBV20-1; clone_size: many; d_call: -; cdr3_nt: TGCAGTGCTAGAGATCCGATAGTGGACTTGGCAGATACGCAGTATTTT; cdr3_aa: CSARDPIVDLADTQYF
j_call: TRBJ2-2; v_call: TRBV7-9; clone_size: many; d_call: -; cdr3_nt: TGTGCCAGCAGCTTAGAGCTGGGTTCGGACACCGGGGAGCTGTTTTTT; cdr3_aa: CASSLELGSDTGELFF
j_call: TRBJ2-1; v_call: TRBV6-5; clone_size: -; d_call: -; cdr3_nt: TGTGCCAGCAGTTACTCAAATGGCGATGAGCAGTTCTTC; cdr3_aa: CASSYSNGDEQFF
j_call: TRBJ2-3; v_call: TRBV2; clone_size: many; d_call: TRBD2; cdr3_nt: TGTGCCAGCAGTCTAGCGGGTCCCTCCCTCTCAGATACGCAGTATTTT; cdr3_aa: CASSLAGPSLSDTQYF